The clone carrying this TCR beta chain was seen a single time. Its target is not known. It is likely a read error, because the conserved phenylalanine at the end of the CDR3 is missing. Preparation of the TCRbeta library was carried out with unique molecular identifiers. TCRdb called the PCR reads again in MiXCR, with one record for every CDR3 protein. The sample has 200,000 to 300,000 distinct CDR3 sequences, over 20% seen once. The data originate from a study of T-cell reconstitution after alpha-beta-depleted transplantation in children. Study findings and constraints: The authors attributed T-cell counts and diversity one year after transplant mostly to newly produced T cells.

The V gene end was trimmed by 1 base and the J gene end by 4 bases; junction bases not matched to a gene: 8. This CDR3 region has 16 residues. CDR1 and CDR2 from the germline V gene are DFQATT and SNEGSKA (reference sequence). The receptor comes from a girl aged 2 to 10 with Fanconi anemia, due to receive a stem cell transplant. The chain links TRBV20-1 to TRBJ2-7; 12 nucleotides match TRBD2. Sequencing was performed on PBMCs, taken before TCRalphabeta/CD19-depleted stem cell transplant. The CDR3 bases are TGCAGTGCTAGAGCGGGAGGGGGACTAGCGGGTTACGAGCAGTACCTC. This encodes CSARAGGGLAGYEQYL.